This TCR beta chain was found in a study of blood T cell repertoires in COVID-19. Across the whole study: T cells, B-cell-depleted T cells, or PBMCs supplied cDNA or gDNA.

The CDR3 contains 14 residues. CDR1 and CDR2 from the germline V gene are WNHNN and SYGVQD (reference sequence). V gave up 6 bases and J gave up 2 bases, with 10 bases separating them. Authors' analysis steps: Quantification of nucleated cells was approximated via reference gene primer amplification. Produced via immunoSEQ multiplex PCR; TCRdb's table is partial and in-frame only. The V and J calls and clone size come from that table; D and trimming were worked out from the DNA. The data show some 78,000 clones, around nine tenths seen once. The chain uses TRBV10-1 and TRBJ2-2; D might be TRBD1 (6 bases). The TCR sequence derives from a man over 45 with active or convalescent COVID-19. The sequenced sample was peripheral blood. CDR3 DNA: TGCGCCAGCAGATCCGGGACAAACACCGGGGAGCTGTTTTTT. This encodes CASRSGTNTGELFF.